The 17 T cell receptor beta chains below all came from one sample that was sequenced in a study of blood T cell repertoires in COVID-19. Here immunoSEQ multiplex PCR was the method, and the copy in TCRdb shows in-frame clones only, minus some. The table shows about 120,000 clones, with around nine tenths occurring only once. The sample consisted of peripheral blood. These receptors all stem from a woman between 45 and 60 years old with acute or convalescent COVID-19.

The chain links TRBV5-4 to TRBJ2-7, with a tentative D call TRBD1 (6 bases). Germline-derived CDR1 and CDR2 are SGHNT and YYREEE (reference sequence). The CDR3 extends over 13 amino acids. Trimming pared 7 bases from V and 7 bases from J, leaving 18 bases between. CDR3 loop: CASSGTRTREQYF. The CDR3 bases are TGTGCCAGCTCCGGGACAAGGACGAGAGAGCAGTACTTC.

The chain links TRBV29-1 to TRBJ1-5, with 9 bases identical to TRBD1. The ends lost 4 bases at V and 7 bases at J; junction bases unmatched: 8. Germline V lookup: CDR1 SQVTM, CDR2 ANQGSEA. The CDR3 consists of 14 residues. The DNA of the CDR3 is TGCAGCGTTGTCCGGACAGGGGAGAGACAGCCCCAGCATTTT. It yields the protein CSVVRTGERQPQHF.

The chain combines TRBV6-2 or TRBV6-3 with TRBJ2-5; D is perhaps TRBD2 (6 bases). CDR3 length equals 17 residues. Germline values: CDR1 MNHEY, CDR2 SVGEGT. Trimming left V 4 bases short and J 0 bases short, with 18 bases between. CDR3 region: CASSWTETSPYQETQYF. In DNA, the CDR3 is TGTGCCAGCAGTTGGACCGAGACTAGTCCGTACCAAGAGACCCAGTACTTC.

CDR3 in DNA: TGTGCCAGCAGTTCCCCCAGGGTGCCCAAAGCTATTATGAACACTGAAGCTTTCTTT. Its translation is CASSSPRVPKAIMNTEAFF. The rearrangement joins TRBV9 to TRBJ1-1; maybe TRBD1 (5 bases). The CDR3 covers 19 residues. CDR1 and CDR2 (germline): SGDLS, YYNGEE. V lost 5 bases to trimming and J lost 0 bases, with 26 bases between them.

The chain joins TRBV2 to TRBJ1-5; TRBD1 aligns across 9 bases. The CDR3 totals 13 residues. Germline V CDR1 and CDR2: SNHLY, FYNNEI. V gave up 7 bases and J gave up 5 bases; unmatched junction bases: 3. This CDR3 reads CASTGTGYQPQHF. DNA of the CDR3: TGTGCCAGCACCGGGACAGGGTATCAGCCCCAGCATTTT.

This rearrangement joins TRBV21-1 to TRBJ2-3; the DNA was not compared with TRBD1, the D call given in the table. TRBV21-1 is a pseudogene segment. This CDR3 has 12 amino acids. The CDR3 protein is CARVQGADTQYF. CDR3 in DNA: TGTGCCAGGGTCCAGGGGGCTGATACGCAGTATTTT.

The chain employs TRBV9 and TRBJ1-6; 7 bases align to TRBD1. Germline trimming cut 1 base from V and 10 bases from J; bases unmatched to any gene: 5. Germline loops: CDR1 SGDLS, CDR2 YYNGEE. CDR3 length equals 14 residues. The CDR3 region has the DNA TGTGCCAGCAGCGTACTGCCAGGGGGATCACCCCTCCACTTT. Translating gives CASSVLPGGSPLHF.

This chain links TRBV7-2 with TRBJ1-2; tentative D call: TRBD1 (5 bases). The CDR3 sequence is 16 residues long. Trimming removed 1 base from V and 2 bases from J, with 14 bases in between. CDR1 is SGHTA, CDR2 FQGNSA, per germline. CDR3 coding DNA: TGTGCCAGCAGCTTAGGAGGCCAGGGAGGAAACTATGGCTACACCTTC. Encoded protein: CASSLGGQGGNYGYTF. The full variable domain, its missing parts supplied by reference TRBV7-2 and TRBJ1-2, is GAGVSQSPSNKVTEKGKDVELRCDPISGHTALYWYRQSLGQGLEFLIYFQGNSAPDKSGLPSDRFSAERTGGSVSTLTIQRTQQEDSAVYLCASSLGGQGGNYGYTFGSGTRLTVV.

This clone was seen just once. V and J are TRBV18 and TRBJ1-3, with D tentatively TRBD1 (6 bases). Trimming removed 2 bases at V and 4 bases at J, with 15 bases between. The germline CDR1 and CDR2 sequences are KGHSH and LQKENI. CDR3 size: 16 residues. The CDR3 DNA reads TGTGCCAGCTCACCATACTCAGGGGAAAGCGGAAACACCATATATTTT. Its protein product is CASSPYSGESGNTIYF.

The rearrangement joins TRBV29-1 to TRBJ2-3, with unresolved D. The germline V gene encodes CDR1 SQVTM and CDR2 ANQGSEA. The CDR3 consists of 11 residues. V was clipped by 3 bases and J by 4 bases, with 5 bases between them. This CDR3 reads CSVDEADTQYF. The CDR3 DNA follows: TGCAGCGTTGATGAGGCAGATACGCAGTATTTT.

The V call is TRBV4-3, the J call TRBJ1-2, with TRBD1 identical over 8 bases. The germline V gene encodes CDR1 LGHNA and CDR2 YSLEER. With V trimmed by 4 bases and J by 8 bases, 12 bases remained unmatched. CDR3 size: 15 residues. CDR3 DNA: TGCGCCAGCAGCCTTTTGCAGGGACAGGAGATGGGCTACACCTTC. Translated: CASSLLQGQEMGYTF.

This clone was detected only once. The CDR3 is CASSLRTSGSGETQYF. CDR3 bases: TGTGCCAGCAGCCTTCGGACTAGCGGGAGCGGAGAGACCCAGTACTTC. The chain recombines TRBV21-1 with TRBJ2-5; TRBD2 is taken as the D call from the table, unchecked against the DNA. TRBV21-1 is listed as a pseudogene. The CDR3 has 16 amino acids.

This chain uses TRBV4-1 with TRBJ2-7; 7 nucleotides align to TRBD2. The CDR3 is 14 amino acids. Trimming at V came to 4 bases and at J to 1 base, leaving 4 bases not matched to a gene. CDR1 is MGHRA, CDR2 YSYEKL, per germline. CDR3 sequence: CASSLSGSSYEQYF. The CDR3 nucleotides read TGCGCCAGCAGCCTTAGCGGGTCTTCCTACGAGCAGTACTTC.

This clone was observed a single time. V and J are TRBV30 and TRBJ1-2; 7 bases are a match to TRBD1. Germline CDR1 and CDR2: GTSNPN and SVGIG (reference sequence). The CDR3 totals 14 residues. After removal of 1 base from V and 2 bases from J, the junction contained 4 bases not matched to a gene. DNA of the CDR3: TGTGCCTGGAGTGCCAGGGGGAGGAACTATGGCTACACCTTC. Translation: CAWSARGRNYGYTF.

This chain connects TRBV7-3 to TRBJ2-1, with 8 bases identical to TRBD1. The CDR3 covers 13 residues. V gave up 8 bases and J gave up 9 bases; unmatched junction bases: 9. Germline values: CDR1 SGHTA, CDR2 FQGTGA. CDR3 DNA: TGTGCCAGCGGTCAGCAGGGGGCAGGTGAGCAGTTCTTC. Its protein is CASGQQGAGEQFF.

This clone has just one count. V gene TRBV30 combines with J gene TRBJ1-5; TRBD1 agrees at 7 bases. J was trimmed by 0 bases and V by 5 bases; bases with no gene match: 1. CDR3 length equals 13 residues. Germline V gene sequence: CDR1 GTSNPN, CDR2 SVGIG (reference sequence). The CDR3 is CAWAGGSNQPQHF. CDR3 bases: TGTGCCTGGGCAGGGGGTAGCAATCAGCCCCAGCATTTT. Combining the CDR3 with reference TRBV30 and TRBJ1-5 gives the whole variable domain SQTIHQWPATLVQPVGSPLSLECTVEGTSNPNLYWYRQAAGRGLQLLFYSVGIGQISSEVPQNLSASRPQDRQFILSSKKLLLSDSGFYLCAWAGGSNQPQHFGDGTRLSIL.

The V call is TRBV30, the J call TRBJ2-7; D gene uncertain. V shed 3 bases and J shed 6 bases, with 9 bases lying between them. The CDR3 has 11 amino acids. The germline V gene encodes CDR1 GTSNPN and CDR2 SVGIG (reference sequence). This CDR3 is CAWSASFEQYF. CDR3 in DNA: TGTGCCTGGAGCGCTAGTTTCGAGCAGTACTTC.